One sample yielded the 24 T cell receptor beta chains listed below, sequenced in a study of blood T cell repertoires in COVID-19. This table comes from immunoSEQ multiplex PCR, and its TCRdb copy is limited to in-frame clones, with some not included. The table has almost 200,000 clones, roughly nine tenths seen once. The material sequenced was peripheral blood. These receptors were obtained from a woman in her 70s with acute or convalescent COVID-19.

The rearrangement links TRBV7-9 to TRBJ1-5, with 12 bases identical to TRBD1. The trim removed 4 bases at V and 5 bases at J, leaving 6 bases unmatched. CDR1 is SEHNR, CDR2 FQNEAQ, per germline (reference sequence). The CDR3 loop spans 16 amino acids. The CDR3 region has the DNA TGTGCCAGCAGCTCGGGGGGACAGGGGGCATATCAGCCCCAGCATTTT. Protein: CASSSGGQGAYQPQHF.

The V call is TRBV9, the J call TRBJ2-5; TRBD1 is a possible D gene (5 bases). Germline CDR1 is SGDLS and CDR2 is YYNGEE. V lost 0 bases and J lost 4, with 13 bases in between. The CDR3 is 15 amino acids. CDR3 nucleotide sequence: TGTGCCAGCAGCGTAGCTGACAGCCCCAGAGAGACCCAGTACTTC. Encoded protein: CASSVADSPRETQYF.

The CDR3 nucleotides are TGTGCCAGCAGTTTACAGCGGGGTGGAGATACGCAGTATTTT. Residues: CASSLQRGGDTQYF. The chain combines TRBV28 with TRBJ2-3; TRBD2 agrees at 7 bases. The CDR3 runs 14 residues. Germline lookup yields CDR1 MDHEN and CDR2 SYDVKM. V shed 2 bases, J shed 5 bases, and the junction held 4 bases outside the gene matches. The full variable domain, with the rest looked up from reference TRBV28 and TRBJ2-3, is DVKVTQSSRYLVKRTGEKVFLECVQDMDHENMFWYRQDPGLGLRLIYFSYDVKMKEKGDIPEGYSVSREKKERFSLILESASTNQTSMYLCASSLQRGGDTQYFGPGTRLTVL.

The chain combines TRBV18 with TRBJ1-5, with 12 bases aligning to TRBD1. The CDR3 runs to 14 residues. Germline V CDR1 and CDR2: KGHSH, LQKENI. Unmatched junction bases numbered 1, after V lost 3 bases and J lost 7 bases. Written as DNA, the CDR3 is TGTGCCAGCTCACCCGGGACAGGGGGCCAGCCCCAGCATTTT. Translated: CASSPGTGGQPQHF.

The chain recombines TRBV7-8 with TRBJ1-2, with D tentatively TRBD1 (6 bases). The CDR3 contains 15 residues. In germline, CDR1 is SGHVS, CDR2 FQNEAQ. V dropped 5 bases and J dropped 0 bases, with 13 bases sitting between them. The CDR3 nucleotides are TGTGCCAGCAGCGAACAGGGAGCTTCTAACTATGGCTACACCTTC. The encoded protein is CASSEQGASNYGYTF.

The CDR3, as DNA: TGCGCCAGCAGCTCCCAACATGTACAGAACACTGAAGCTTTCTTT. Residues: CASSSQHVQNTEAFF. The V and J genes are TRBV10-2 and TRBJ1-1; D gene unclear. The V gene's germline CDR1 is WSHSY and CDR2 SAAADI. V gave up 6 bases and J gave up 1 base, with 15 bases separating them. The CDR3 contains 15 residues.

The rearrangement joins TRBV19 to TRBJ2-1; 9 nucleotides match TRBD1. V lost 3 bases to trimming and J lost 7 bases; unmatched junction nucleotides: 13. The CDR3 runs 17 residues. CDR1 is LNHDA, CDR2 SQIVND, per germline (reference sequence). Written as DNA, the CDR3 is TGTGCCAGTAGTATGGGGACAGGGCCGACTTTAGTGAATGAGCAGTTCTTC. Residues: CASSMGTGPTLVNEQFF.

The chain combines TRBV5-4 with TRBJ2-3; 9 nucleotides agree with TRBD1. Unmatched junction bases numbered 2, after V lost 3 bases and J lost 3 bases. This CDR3 spans 14 amino acids. Per the germline V gene, CDR1 is SGHNT and CDR2 is YYREEE (reference sequence). The chain's CDR3 is CASSSGQGTDTQYF. Here the CDR3 DNA reads TGTGCCAGCAGCTCGGGACAGGGAACAGATACGCAGTATTTT.

This clone has only one observation. The chain carries TRBV28 and TRBJ1-5; D is unresolved. The V gene's germline CDR1 is MDHEN and CDR2 SYDVKM. This CDR3 comprises 16 residues. The V end was cut by 2 bases, the J end by 0 bases, with 11 bases between. The CDR3 protein is CASSLNSPYSNQPQHF. The CDR3 DNA reads as TGTGCCAGCAGTTTAAACAGTCCTTATAGCAATCAGCCCCAGCATTTT.

The V gene is TRBV6-5, the J gene TRBJ1-2; D gene ambiguous. Germline loops: CDR1 MNHEY, CDR2 SVGAGI. Deletions cut 5 bases from V and 2 bases from J, with 12 bases between. This CDR3 contains 14 residues. CDR3 sequence (DNA): TGTGCCAGCAGTAGACTCCAGCCCAACTATGGCTACACCTTC. It yields the protein CASSRLQPNYGYTF.

In its sample, this clone was seen once. V and J are TRBV29-1 and TRBJ1-2; D is undetermined. The CDR3 covers 12 residues. In germline, CDR1 is SQVTM, CDR2 ANQGSEA. V lost 3 bases, J lost 8 bases, and 13 bases lay in between. This chain's CDR3 is CSVDFTLPGYTF. The CDR3 DNA follows: TGCAGCGTTGATTTCACATTACCAGGCTACACCTTC.

The chain uses TRBV7-2 and TRBJ1-1, with D perhaps matching TRBD1 (5 bases). The CDR3 contains 14 residues. V lost 3 bases to trimming and J lost 0 bases, with 8 bases between them. Germline assignment: CDR1 SGHTA and CDR2 FQGNSA. The DNA for the CDR3 is TGTGCCAGCAGCTTTAGACAGTTGAACACTGAAGCTTTCTTT. It encodes CASSFRQLNTEAFF.

This rearrangement joins TRBV16 to TRBJ2-6; TRBD1 might be the D (5 bases). Trimming pared 2 bases from V and 4 bases from J, leaving 12 bases between. The CDR3 is 16 amino acids. Germline loops: CDR1 KGHSY, CDR2 FQNENV. Written as DNA, the CDR3 is TGTGCCAGCAGCCAAGTATCAGGGTCCGGGGCCAACGTCCTGACTTTC. Protein product: CASSQVSGSGANVLTF. Full variable domain (remainder filled in from reference TRBV16 and TRBJ2-6): GEEVAQTPKHLVRGEGQKAKLYCAPIKGHSYVFWYQQVLKNEFKFLISFQNENVFDETGMPKERFSAKCLPNSPCSLEIQATKLEDSAVYFCASSQVSGSGANVLTFGAGSRLTVL.

This clone is a singleton in its sample. The J gene is TRBJ2-5, the V gene TRBV19; the match to TRBD1 covers 7 bases. There are 15 residues in the CDR3. The germline CDR1 and CDR2 sequences are LNHDA and SQIVND (reference sequence). The junction had 7 bases not matched to a gene; V was cut back by 2 bases and J by 4 bases. Here the CDR3 DNA reads TGTGCCAGTAGTATACATCAACAGGGGCTAGAGACCCAGTACTTC. Its protein product is CASSIHQQGLETQYF. Drawing the rest from reference TRBV19 and TRBJ2-5, the complete variable domain is DGGITQSPKYLFRKEGQNVTLSCEQNLNHDAMYWYRQDPGQGLRLIYYSQIVNDFQKGDIAEGYSVSREKKESFPLTVTSAQKNPTAFYLCASSIHQQGLETQYFGPGTRLLVL.

The count of this clone is one. V usage is TRBV5-1 and J usage is TRBJ2-1; 8 bases line up with TRBD2. V gave up 2 bases and J gave up 7 bases; unmatched junction bases: 11. The germline V gene has CDR1 SGHRS and CDR2 YFSETQ. This CDR3 contains 16 residues. The CDR3 protein is CASSFSFAGGNNEQFF. Written as DNA, the CDR3 is TGCGCCAGCAGCTTCTCGTTCGCGGGAGGTAATAATGAGCAGTTCTTC.

With regard to this clone: Within the sample, other DNA sequences also encode this same CDR3. The chain recombines TRBV3-1 (or the pseudogene TRBV3-2) with TRBJ2-7, with 7 bases identical to TRBD1. This CDR3 comprises 14 residues. V trimming: 1 base; J trimming: 3 bases; junction bases outside the gene matches: 3. CDR1 is LGHDT and CDR2 is YNNKEL in the germline V gene (reference sequence). CDR3 nucleotide sequence: TGTGCCAGCAGCCAAGTATACAGGGGCTACGAGCAGTACTTC. Residues: CASSQVYRGYEQYF.

The chain recombines TRBV24-1 with TRBJ1-3, with unresolved D. Trimming removed 3 bases at V and 8 bases at J, with 4 bases between. From germline, CDR1 is KGHDR and CDR2 SFDVKD. The CDR3 spans 11 residues. CDR3 coding DNA: TGTGCCACCAGTGATGAGGACACCATATATTTT. The encoded protein is CATSDEDTIYF.

To note about this clone: The same CDR3 also results from other DNA sequences found in this sample. The chain employs TRBV27 and TRBJ1-5; TRBD1 matches 10 bases. Germline trimming cut 2 bases from V and 2 bases from J; bases unmatched to any gene: 0. From germline, CDR1 is MNHEY and CDR2 SMNVEV (reference sequence). This CDR3 is 15 amino acids long. Here the CDR3 reads CASSLGTGGNQPQHF. Written as DNA, the CDR3 is TGTGCCAGCAGTTTAGGGACAGGGGGCAATCAGCCCCAGCATTTT.

The chain employs TRBV5-4 and TRBJ2-5; TRBD2 matches at 8 bases. The CDR3 consists of 13 residues. The germline CDR1 and CDR2 sequences are SGHNT and YYREEE (reference sequence). V shed 4 bases and J 4 bases; nucleotides not matched to a gene: 3. The CDR3 DNA follows: TGTGCCAGCAGCGGCGGGGGGCCAGAGACCCAGTACTTC. Translation: CASSGGGPETQYF.

V gene TRBV3-1 (or the pseudogene TRBV3-2) combines with J gene TRBJ2-1; possibly TRBD1 for D (6 bases). The germline CDR1 and CDR2 sequences are LGHDT and YNNKEL (reference sequence). The CDR3 totals 16 residues. Trimming removed 4 bases at V and 6 bases at J, with 19 bases between. CDR3 nucleotide sequence: TGTGCCAGCAGCCCGTCGAGGGGGTCCAGGGGCAATGAGCAGTTCTTC. The encoded protein is CASSPSRGSRGNEQFF.

The gene calls are TRBV19 and TRBJ2-1; 12 nucleotides agree with TRBD2. V lost 6 bases to trimming and J lost 4 bases; unmatched junction nucleotides: 10. The CDR3 is 17 amino acids. Germline V gives CDR1 LNHDA, CDR2 SQIVND (reference sequence). This chain's CDR3 is CASSIPSGLAGYNEQFF. CDR3 bases: TGTGCCAGTAGCATCCCCTCCGGACTAGCGGGGTACAATGAGCAGTTCTTC.

The count of this clone is one. This chain connects TRBV5-1 to TRBJ2-1, with D perhaps TRBD2 (6 bases). The germline CDR1 and CDR2 sequences are SGHRS and YFSETQ. The CDR3 spans 16 residues. Trimming shortened V by 4 bases and J by 5 bases, and 19 bases separated the two germline ends. The CDR3: CASSGGLRNGNNEQFF. CDR3 DNA: TGCGCCAGCAGCGGGGGACTCCGGAATGGAAACAATGAGCAGTTCTTC.

The J gene is TRBJ1-1, the V gene TRBV19; 7 bases map to TRBD1. Germline V CDR1 and CDR2: LNHDA, SQIVND (reference sequence). V dropped 4 bases and J dropped 3; count of bases not matched to a gene: 17. This CDR3 comprises 18 residues. CDR3 in amino acids: CASSTPLTGMKKDTEAFF. The CDR3 region has the DNA TGTGCCAGTAGTACCCCTCTGACAGGGATGAAGAAGGACACTGAAGCTTTCTTT.

The genes are TRBV3-1 (or the pseudogene TRBV3-2) and TRBJ2-4; 9 bases map to TRBD2. This CDR3 spans 15 amino acids. Trimming took 4 bases from V and 7 from J; bases not matched to a gene: 8. Per the germline V gene, CDR1 is LGHDT and CDR2 is YNNKEL (reference sequence). In DNA, the CDR3 is TGTGCCAGCAGCCTCGGCGGGACTAGCAGGAACATTCAGTACTTC. It encodes CASSLGGTSRNIQYF.